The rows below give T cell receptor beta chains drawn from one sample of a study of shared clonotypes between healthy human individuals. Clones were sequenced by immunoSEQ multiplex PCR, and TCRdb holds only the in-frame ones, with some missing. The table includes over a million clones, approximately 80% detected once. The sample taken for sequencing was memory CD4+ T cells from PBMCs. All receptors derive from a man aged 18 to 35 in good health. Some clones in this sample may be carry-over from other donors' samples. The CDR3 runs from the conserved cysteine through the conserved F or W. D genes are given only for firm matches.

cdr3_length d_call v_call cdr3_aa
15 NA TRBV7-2 CASSADRGGGQTQYF
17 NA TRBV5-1 CASSLVPSGTVNTEAFF
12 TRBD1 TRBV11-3 CASSSNRGEAFF
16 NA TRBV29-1 CSVESMSGRNTGELFF
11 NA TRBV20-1 CSASPSYEQYF
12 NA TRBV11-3 CASSFSQETQYF
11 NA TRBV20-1 CSQEGQETQYF
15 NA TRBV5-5 CASSLPTGKSGLWYF
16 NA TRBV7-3 CASGMGPSSSGNTIYF
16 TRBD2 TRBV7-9 CASSSRLAGDGNEQFF
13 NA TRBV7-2 CASSPDGGTEAFF
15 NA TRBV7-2 CASSLDFAGAAEQYF
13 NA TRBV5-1 CASSFDVNYGYTF
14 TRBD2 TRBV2 CASSEELAGGQAYF
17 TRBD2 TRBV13 CASSLIAGGSSYNEQFF
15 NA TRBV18 CASSPQGNMNTEAFF
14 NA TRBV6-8 CASKTGTPKNIQYF
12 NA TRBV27 CASSFPGQPQHF
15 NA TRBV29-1 CSVVFTRGPGNTIYF
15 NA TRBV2 CASSQSTGAQETQYF
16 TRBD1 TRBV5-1 CASSPDRAALGEKLFF
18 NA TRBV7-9 CASSFLKLKQGSYNEQFF
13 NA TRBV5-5 CASSQDTNYGYTF
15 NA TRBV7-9 CASSPLGRTNYGYTF
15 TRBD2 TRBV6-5 CASRPLAGGGNEQFF
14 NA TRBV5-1 CASSSGANQPEQYF
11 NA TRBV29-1 CSATSSDEQFF
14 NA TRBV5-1 CASSSDTSYNEQFF
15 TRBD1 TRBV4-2 CASSQDRDRWYGYTF
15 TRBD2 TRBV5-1 CASSKLAGEFNEQYF
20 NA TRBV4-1 CASSQPRRGALDYRGNEQFF
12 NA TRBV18 CASSPTLGEQYF
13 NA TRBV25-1 CASSLTGEGEQFF
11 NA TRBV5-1 CASSHQGGAFF
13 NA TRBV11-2 CASSLEGGGSYTF
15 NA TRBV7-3 CASSLNRQNTGELFF
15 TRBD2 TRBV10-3 CAISEPGLAGETQYF
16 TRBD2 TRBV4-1 CASNQGLAASYNEQFF
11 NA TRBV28 CASSRGGQQYF
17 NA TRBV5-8 CASSFDDSLYSNQPQHF
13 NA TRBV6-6 CASEGQGTYEQYF
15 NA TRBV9 CASSALTEYYRGYTF